This paragraph covers one T cell receptor beta chain sequence. The antigen remains undetermined. The CDR3 covers 14 residues. Germline V gene data show CDR1 as MNHNY and CDR2 as SVGAGI (reference sequence). The trim removed 5 bases at V and 1 base at J, leaving 3 bases unmatched. Generated by immunoSEQ multiplex PCR, the TCRdb table keeps only in-frame clones and is missing some. The profile shows under 250,000 clones, roughly 90% of them singletons. These data are taken from a study of cytomegalovirus exposure and HLA in healthy donors. Study overall: Later, an analysis reported that the 130 or so validation repertoires had used the same platform as the 500 to 800 first-cohort repertoires.

The study's findings and limits: A few of the chains that were CMV-associated were confirmed in vitro to be specific for CMV antigens. TCR clusters originating in the first cohort tended to co-occur in the roughly 120 validation repertoires, according to a later analysis.

The source of this sequence is a man aged 18-30 years in good health and CMV-seropositive. The chain carries TRBV6-6 and TRBJ2-7; the match to TRBD2 covers 9 bases. Input material: PBMCs. The CDR3 region has the DNA TGTGCCAGCAGTCACACTAGCGGGTCCTACGAGCAGTACTTC. As protein: CASSHTSGSYEQYF.